What follows are 17 T cell receptor beta chains derived from one specimen sequenced in a study of a mutant IDH1 vaccine in newly diagnosed glioma. These receptors lack a known antigen. Time point denoted: week 47, end of study. Doses comprised 300 ug of mutant IDH1 20-mer peptide each, plus topical imiquimod. Sequencing used immunoSEQ multiplex PCR; TCRdb keeps in-frame clones, though not all of them. The sample carries around 30,000 clones, just under 90% recorded once. This specimen was PBMCs, taken from a glioma patient whose treatment included an IDH1 peptide vaccine. The receptors here all came from a woman aged 30 to 39 with glioma.

CDR3 protein: CASSLSTGGTEAFF. In DNA form, the CDR3 reads TGTGCCAGCAGCTTATCGACAGGGGGCACTGAAGCTTTCTTT. The V and J genes are TRBV7-2 and TRBJ1-1; 9 bases are shared with TRBD1. J gave up 4 bases and V 2 bases, and 2 bases lay outside the gene matches. This CDR3 contains 14 residues. Per the germline V gene, CDR1 is SGHTA and CDR2 is FQGNSA. Full variable domain (missing parts from reference TRBV7-2 and TRBJ1-1): GAGVSQSPSNKVTEKGKDVELRCDPISGHTALYWYRQSLGQGLEFLIYFQGNSAPDKSGLPSDRFSAERTGGSVSTLTIQRTQQEDSAVYLCASSLSTGGTEAFFGQGTRLTVV.

V is TRBV7-2 and J is TRBJ1-1; the D is unclear. There are 14 residues in the CDR3. With 5 bases removed from V and 1 base from J, the gap between germline ends came to 11 bases. The germline V gene encodes CDR1 SGHTA and CDR2 FQGNSA. CDR3 DNA: TGTGCCAGCAGCCGGCACTCGGGGAACACTGAAGCTTTCTTT. Translating it yields CASSRHSGNTEAFF.

This sequence joins TRBV6-5 and TRBJ1-3, with 8 nucleotides matching TRBD1. The CDR3 extends over 16 amino acids. V dropped 0 bases and J dropped 4; count of bases not matched to a gene: 5. The V gene's germline CDR1 is MNHEY and CDR2 SVGAGI. In DNA form, the CDR3 reads TGTGCCAGCAGTTACTCGCAGGGGGCGAAAGGAAACACCATATATTTT. Amino acid sequence: CASSYSQGAKGNTIYF.

This clone was seen more than once but under ten times. V gene TRBV9 combines with J gene TRBJ2-1, with D tentatively TRBD2 (7 bases). CDR1 and CDR2 from the germline V gene are SGDLS and YYNGEE. The CDR3 covers 15 residues. V lost 4 bases and J 8 bases, leaving 19 bases between the germline ends. The CDR3 spells CASSPRGAGWDEQFF. In DNA form, the CDR3 reads TGTGCCAGCAGCCCCCGGGGGGCGGGATGGGATGAGCAGTTCTTC.

The chain employs TRBV7-9 and TRBJ1-4, with unresolved D. CDR3 length equals 15 residues. Trimming shortened V by 5 bases and J by 7 bases, and 17 bases separated the two germline ends. From germline, CDR1 is SEHNR and CDR2 FQNEAQ (reference sequence). The CDR3 region has the DNA TGTGCCAGCAGCCCCCGTTTGGGTCGGGGTGAAAAACTGTTTTTT. Protein product: CASSPRLGRGEKLFF.

This rearrangement joins TRBV9 to TRBJ1-1; 7 bases are a match to TRBD1. CDR1 SGDLS and CDR2 YYNGEE come from the germline V gene. CDR3 length: 13 residues. Trimming took 4 bases from V and 6 from J; bases not matched to a gene: 6. Here the CDR3 reads CASSPGGIAEAFF. In DNA form, the CDR3 reads TGTGCCAGCAGCCCAGGGGGGATCGCTGAAGCTTTCTTT. The whole variable domain, remainder taken from reference TRBV9 and TRBJ1-1, is DSGVTQTPKHLITATGQRVTLRCSPRSGDLSVYWYQQSLDQGLQFLIQYYNGEERAKGNILERFSAQQFPDLHSELNLSSLELGDSALYFCASSPGGIAEAFFGQGTRLTVV.

The V and J genes are TRBV11-2 and TRBJ2-7; D remains unclear. Germline CDR1 reads SGHAT; CDR2 reads FQNNGV. V lost 0 bases to trimming and J lost 6 bases, with 9 bases between them. This CDR3 spans 13 amino acids. The CDR3 protein is CASSLETYSEQYF. The CDR3 DNA follows: TGTGCCAGCAGCTTAGAGACATATAGCGAGCAGTACTTC. Full variable domain (rest looked up from reference TRBV11-2 and TRBJ2-7): EAGVAQSPRYKIIEKRQSVAFWCNPISGHATLYWYQQILGQGPKLLIQFQNNGVVDDSQLPKDRFSAERLKGVDSTLKIQPAKLEDSAVYLCASSLETYSEQYFGPGTRLTVT.

This chain links TRBV5-6 with TRBJ2-7, with 13 nucleotides matching TRBD2. Unmatched junction bases numbered 6, after V lost 7 bases and J lost 2 bases. The germline V gene encodes CDR1 SGHDT and CDR2 YYEEEE. There are 15 residues in the CDR3. The DNA for the CDR3 is TGTGCCAGCGCTAGACTAGCGGGGGGCACCTACGAGCAGTACTTC. Translating gives CASARLAGGTYEQYF.

The CDR3 reads CASSRDLSSYEQYF. CDR3 nucleotides: TGCGCCAGCAGTAGGGACCTTAGCTCCTACGAGCAGTACTTC. This chain connects TRBV10-1 to TRBJ2-7, with D possibly being TRBD1 or TRBD2 (5 bases each). The germline V gene encodes CDR1 WNHNN and CDR2 SYGVQD (reference sequence). The CDR3 totals 14 residues. V gave up 5 bases and J gave up 0 bases, with 11 bases separating them.

This rearrangement joins TRBV5-1 to TRBJ1-1; D is unresolved. CDR3 length: 12 residues. V lost 4 bases and J 7 bases, leaving 11 bases between the germline ends. Germline loops: CDR1 SGHRS, CDR2 YFSETQ. As DNA, the CDR3 is TGCGCCAGCAGCCCGGACGGCTTTGAAGCTTTCTTT. Translated: CASSPDGFEAFF.

The chain has TRBV6-1 and TRBJ2-7, with TRBD2 matching 7 bases. The germline gives CDR1 MNHNS, CDR2 SASEGT. This CDR3 contains 14 residues. V trimming: 6 bases; J trimming: 2 bases; junction bases outside the gene matches: 7. CDR3 residues: CASSAPGGAYEQYF. The DNA for the CDR3 is TGTGCCAGCAGCGCCCCTGGGGGGGCCTACGAGCAGTACTTC.

The chain uses TRBV6-5 and TRBJ2-1; 7 bases match TRBD1. The CDR3 totals 12 residues. V was clipped by 9 bases and J by 9 bases; unmatched bases: 8. Germline loops: CDR1 MNHEY, CDR2 SVGAGI. CDR3 sequence: CASGVNRGEQFF. The CDR3 DNA sequence: TGTGCCAGTGGAGTCAACAGGGGTGAGCAGTTCTTC.

The rearrangement uses TRBV4-2 and TRBJ2-5, with a tentative D call TRBD2 (6 bases). The germline V gene encodes CDR1 LGHNA and CDR2 YNFKEQ. V was cut by 3 bases and J by 5 bases, with 10 bases left in between. This CDR3 comprises 13 residues. CDR3 loop: CASSQEGRETQYF. CDR3 nucleotide sequence: TGTGCCAGCAGCCAGGAGGGGCGGGAGACCCAGTACTTC.

This sequence joins TRBV6-5 and TRBJ2-3, with 7 bases matching TRBD2. The CDR3 sequence is 16 residues long. Germline trimming cut 0 bases from V and 1 base from J; bases unmatched to any gene: 4. CDR1 is MNHEY and CDR2 is SVGAGI in the germline V gene. The CDR3 DNA follows: TGTGCCAGCAGTTACTCTGGGAGGGGAGGCACAGATACGCAGTATTTT. It encodes CASSYSGRGGTDTQYF.

The chain couples TRBV5-5 to TRBJ2-7; D uncertain. V was pared by 2 bases and J by 3 bases, with 3 bases between. Germline CDR1 is SGHKS and CDR2 is YYEKEE (reference sequence). This CDR3 has 11 residues. The DNA for the CDR3 is TGTGCCAGCAGCTTTGGCTACGAGCAGTACTTC. Its protein is CASSFGYEQYF.

The rearrangement uses TRBV2 and TRBJ2-6; D ambiguous. V shed 2 bases and J shed 4 bases, with 6 bases lying between them. Looked up from germline, CDR1 is SNHLY and CDR2 is FYNNEI. This CDR3 contains 14 residues. CDR3 loop: CASSERAGANVLTF. For the CDR3, the DNA is TGTGCCAGCAGTGAAAGGGCCGGGGCCAACGTCCTGACTTTC. Combining the CDR3 with reference TRBV2 and TRBJ2-6 gives the whole variable domain EPEVTQTPSHQVTQMGQEVILRCVPISNHLYFYWYRQILGQKVEFLVSFYNNEISEKSEIFDDQFSVERPDGSNFTLKIRSTKLEDSAMYFCASSERAGANVLTFGAGSRLTVL.

The chain uses TRBV10-3 and TRBJ2-7; 9 bases fit TRBD2. V lost 3 bases, J lost 2 bases, and 5 bases stayed unmatched. The CDR3 length is 15 residues. In germline, CDR1 is ENHRY, CDR2 SYGVKD. CDR3 sequence: CAISEWTSEAYEQYF. CDR3 nucleotides: TGTGCCATCAGTGAATGGACTAGCGAGGCCTACGAGCAGTACTTC.